These T cell receptor beta chains were read from a single sample in a study of blood T cell repertoires in COVID-19. Sequencing was performed with immunoSEQ multiplex PCR; in TCRdb, only in-frame clones are kept and a portion is missing. Of under 150,000 clones in the sample, approximately 85% were seen once. Sequencing was performed on peripheral blood. The receptors here all came from a human donor in a cohort sampled during active COVID-19. Both conserved end residues are part of each CDR3. A D gene is named only where the DNA matches it firmly. Clone size is given for some rows only: seen once, a few or many times, or a class if the clone is expanded.

>TRBV4-1|TRBJ2-2|TRBD1|few
TGCGCCAGCAGCCGGACAGGGTTCGCGAACACCGGGGAGCTGTTTTTT
CASSRTGFANTGELFF
>TRBV7-6|TRBJ2-5|NA|NA
TGTGCCAGCACCCAACTCGCCGAGTACCAAGAGACCCAGTACTTC
CASTQLAEYQETQYF
>TRBV7-2|TRBJ1-1|TRBD1|NA
TGTGCCAGCAGCCTGGGACAGGGGGCGCAAGGGGCTTTCTTT
CASSLGQGAQGAFF
>TRBV5-1|TRBJ1-6|NA|NA
TGCGCCAGCAGCGTGGGAGCTAATTCACCCCTCCACTTT
CASSVGANSPLHF
>TRBV19|TRBJ2-3|TRBD2|NA
TGTGCCAGTCTAGCGGGAGAGGCAGATACGCAGTATTTT
CASLAGEADTQYF
>TRBV11-1|TRBJ2-1|TRBD2|NA
TGTGCCAGCAGCTTAGGGATTTGCGGGGGCTACAATGAGCAGTTCTTC
CASSLGICGGYNEQFF
>TRBV7-8|TRBJ2-7|NA|NA
TGTGCCAGCTGCCTGAAGGAGCCCCCGTACTTC
CASCLKEPPYF
>TRBV7-9|TRBJ2-4|TRBD2|NA
TGTGCCAGCAGCTTCGAAGCGGGGGGCCTAAACATTCAGTACTTC
CASSFEAGGLNIQYF
>TRBV5-1|TRBJ1-1|NA|NA
TGCGCCAGCAGCTTGGCCAACCCGGTGAACACTGAAGCTTTCTTT
CASSLANPVNTEAFF
>TRBV30|TRBJ1-5|NA|few
TGTGCCTGGACCTCCACGGGGATAGGCAATCAGCCCCAGCATTTT
CAWTSTGIGNQPQHF
>TRBV6-5|TRBJ1-3|NA|once
TGTGCCAGCAAGAACGGGTTTTTTTCTGGAAACACCATATATTTT
CASKNGFFSGNTIYF
>TRBV5-1|TRBJ1-1|TRBD1|few
TGCGCCAGCAGCTCGGGACAGACGAACACTGAAGCTTTCTTT
CASSSGQTNTEAFF
>TRBV7-9|TRBJ2-2|TRBD1|NA
TGTGCCAGCAGCCTCGAGGGTCCTGGACAGGGTGCGAACACCGGGGAGCTGTTTTTT
CASSLEGPGQGANTGELFF
>TRBV14|TRBJ2-3|NA|NA
TGTGCCAGCAGCCATTCTTCTAATACGCAGTATTTT
CASSHSSNTQYF
>TRBV11-3|TRBJ1-1|TRBD1|NA
TGTGCCAGTGGGACAGCGAACACTGAAGCTTTCTTT
CASGTANTEAFF
>TRBV15|TRBJ2-1|NA|few
TGTGCCACCAGCAGAGGGGCGCCGGACACGGGCTCCTACAATGAGCAGTTCTTC
CATSRGAPDTGSYNEQFF
>TRBV7-9|TRBJ1-2|NA|NA
TGTGCCAGCGAGCCCGGGGGGCTTAACTATGGCTACACCTTC
CASEPGGLNYGYTF
>TRBV4-3|TRBJ2-7|NA|NA
TGCGCCAGCAGCCAAGACGACGGGAGCTCCTACGAGCAGTACTTC
CASSQDDGSSYEQYF
>TRBV7-6|TRBJ1-6|NA|NA
TGTGCCAGCAGCTCCCAGCTCGCAGGGAACGCTTCACCCCTCCACTTT
CASSSQLAGNASPLHF
>TRBV7-3|TRBJ1-6|TRBD1|NA
TGTGCCAGCAGCCCGGACAGGGGATCACCCCTCCACTTT
CASSPDRGSPLHF
>TRBV4-3|TRBJ2-2|TRBD2|few
TGCGCCAGCAGCCAAAGCGGGGGGCTGAACACCGGGGAGCTGTTTTTT
CASSQSGGLNTGELFF
>TRBV9|TRBJ1-2|TRBD1|NA
TGTGCCAGCAGCTTACGGACAGGATTTGTATTAGGCTACACCTTC
CASSLRTGFVLGYTF
>TRBV9|TRBJ2-1|TRBD2|once
TGTGCCAGCAGCACCAGGACTAGCGGGGGTTACAATGAGCAGTTCTTC
CASSTRTSGGYNEQFF
>TRBV5-1|TRBJ1-1|NA|NA
TGCGCCAGCAGCTTGAGAGACAACCGGAACACTGAAGCTTTCTTT
CASSLRDNRNTEAFF
>TRBV30|TRBJ2-1|NA|NA
TGTGCCTGGAGTGTATTCCGTCCCGGGGAGCAGTTCTTC
CAWSVFRPGEQFF
>TRBV15|TRBJ2-4|TRBD2|NA
TGTGCCACCAGCCGAGCGGGAGAACCCAAAAACATTCAGTACTTC
CATSRAGEPKNIQYF
>TRBV3-1/TRBV3-2|TRBJ2-2|NA|NA
TGTGCCAGCAGCGCGACAGGCCACACCGGGGAGCTGTTTTTT
CASSATGHTGELFF
>TRBV5-4|TRBJ1-2|NA|NA
TGTGCCAGCAGCCCTCCTAGGGGGGGTCTTGGCTACACCTTC
CASSPPRGGLGYTF
>TRBV6-2/TRBV6-3|TRBJ1-6|TRBD1|NA
TGTGCCAGCAGTCGAAGACAGGGTAGTTCACCCCTCCACTTT
CASSRRQGSSPLHF
>TRBV7-3|TRBJ2-5|TRBD2|NA
TGTGCCAGCAGCAGAGCCGGGACTAGAGGGCTAGAGACCCAGTACTTC
CASSRAGTRGLETQYF
>TRBV7-9|TRBJ2-5|NA|NA
TGTGCCAGCAGCTTAGGAGAGGCCCTGTACCAAGAGACCCAGTACTTC
CASSLGEALYQETQYF
>TRBV6-5|TRBJ1-2|TRBD1|NA
TGTGCCAGCACCAGGGAAGCCAGGGGGCATGGCTACACCTTC
CASTREARGHGYTF
>TRBV7-2|TRBJ1-5|TRBD1|NA
TGTGCCAGCAGCCGTGACAGGGCCGCTAATCAGCCCCAGCATTTT
CASSRDRAANQPQHF
>TRBV18|TRBJ1-1|TRBD1|NA
TGTGCCAGCTCAGACAGACCAGGGGGGACTGAAGCTTTCTTT
CASSDRPGGTEAFF
>TRBV7-2|TRBJ1-3|NA|NA
TGTGCCAGCAGTCGGACGCGAATCGGGGGAAGCGACACCATATATTTT
CASSRTRIGGSDTIYF
>TRBV19|TRBJ1-5|NA|NA
TGTGCCAGTAGCCTCCCTCTCTTTCGGACAAGGAACAATCAGCCCCAGCATTTT
CASSLPLFRTRNNQPQHF
>TRBV30|TRBJ1-1|NA|NA
TGTGCCTGGAGTGTCTTAGACAGTCGAGGAGTGGACACTGAAGCTTTCTTT
CAWSVLDSRGVDTEAFF
>TRBV25-1|TRBJ1-3|NA|once
TGTGCCAGCAGTGAGGTTAGCTCTGGAAACACCATATATTTT
CASSEVSSGNTIYF
>TRBV7-2|TRBJ1-6|NA|NA
TGTGCCAGCAGCTCGATGGGGGGGACCTCCTATAATTCACCCCTCCACTTT
CASSSMGGTSYNSPLHF
>TRBV6-2/TRBV6-3|TRBJ2-2|NA|NA
TGTGCCAGCAGCCAGAACCCGGGACATCGGAGCGGGGAGCTGTTTTTT
CASSQNPGHRSGELFF
>TRBV7-8|TRBJ1-2|NA|NA
TGTGCCAGCAGCTTAGGGACAGTCTATGGCTACACCTTC
CASSLGTVYGYTF
>TRBV18|TRBJ2-3|NA|NA
TGTGCCAGCTCACCACTGGGTATTATTGCAGGGGGCACAGATACGCAGTATTTT
CASSPLGIIAGGTDTQYF
>TRBV7-2|TRBJ2-2|NA|NA
TGTGCCAGCAGTTCTCTTCGTGGGGCGACGAACACCGGGGAGCTGTTTTTT
CASSSLRGATNTGELFF